The rows below give T cell receptor beta chains drawn from one sample of a study of PD-1 blockade in classical Hodgkin lymphoma. Profiled with immunoSEQ multiplex PCR; TCRdb holds only in-frame clones, not every one. The table includes 9,500 to 13,000 clones, approximately 74% detected once. The sequencing here drew on CD4+ T cells from blood, taken before the fourth cycle of nivolumab. The receptor set was obtained from a human donor with classical Hodgkin lymphoma. CDR3s leave out the opening cysteine and the closing phenylalanine or tryptophan.

V gene,J gene,CDR3 protein
TRBV28,TRBJ1-2,ASSLSSSGGYT
TRBV9,TRBJ2-7,ASSVASVSYEQY
TRBV7-9,TRBJ2-7,ASSLPGLGEQY
TRBV5-1,TRBJ2-7,ASSFLTGSDYEQY
TRBV5-4,TRBJ2-7,ASSYGGTGVPYEQY
TRBV27,TRBJ1-5,ASSAGAGLNGQPQH
TRBV9,TRBJ2-1,ASSVEIGTRPYNEQF
TRBV18,TRBJ2-1,ASSPISSEQF
TRBV29-1,TRBJ1-1,SVGQMSSGAF
TRBV30,TRBJ1-1,AWTPLTGVNTEAF
TRBV14,TRBJ1-2,ASSPIDSNYGYT
TRBV5-1,TRBJ2-1,ASTTSGRALGEQF
TRBV19,TRBJ1-5,ASSIPRASNQPQH
TRBV5-4,TRBJ2-1,ASSLWGTGNEQF
TRBV19,TRBJ2-1,ASTQSRDFNSYNEQF
TRBV2,TRBJ2-4,ASSEGVVGNIQY
TRBV28,TRBJ1-2,AIARGNYGYT